This TCR beta chain was sequenced in a study of T cell clonality in common variable immunodeficiency. There are many counts of this clone. The antigen remains undetermined. With the read ending 3 residues before the CDR3 end, the germline J gene is used to fill in that end. The junction had 10 bases not matched to a gene; V was cut back by 0 bases and J by 5 bases. The CDR3 is 17 residues long. CDR1 and CDR2 (germline): SGDLS, YYNGEE. General observations from the study: Authors noted CVID clonality's cause needs subpopulation repertoire sequencing. CVID subjects shared fewer TCRbeta clones than healthy controls did.

Measured with immunoSEQ multiplex PCR; TCRdb has only the in-frame clones, and not every one. Sampling found 35,000 or so clones, none seen once. Both groups were predominantly of Caucasian heritage. Each donor provided roughly 4.5 to 8.5 ml of heparinized whole blood. The rearrangement links TRBV9 to TRBJ2-1; 8 bases match TRBD2. The sample was peripheral blood mononuclear cells. This clonotype originated in a person aged 18 to 75 in good health. CDR3 bases read: TGTGCCAGCAGCGTAGGCGGGGGGATCCAGCAGAACAATGAG. Protein sequence: CASSVGGGIQQNNE. From start to end, the CDR3 is CASSVGGGIQQNNEQFF. The complete variable domain, with remaining parts taken from reference TRBV9 and TRBJ2-1, reads DSGVTQTPKHLITATGQRVTLRCSPRSGDLSVYWYQQSLDQGLQFLIQYYNGEERAKGNILERFSAQQFPDLHSELNLSSLELGDSALYFCASSVGGGIQQNNEQFFGPGTRLTVL.